The TCR beta chain described here comes from a study of cytomegalovirus exposure and HLA in healthy donors. The overall study: Earlier results showed approximately 110 million unique TCR beta sequences derived from roughly 180 million T cells.

CDR1 and CDR2 (germline): MNHEY, SMNVEV (reference sequence). Deletions cut 5 bases from V and 4 bases from J, with 15 bases between. The CDR3 consists of 15 residues. Study-wide results and caveats: The productive fraction for most TCR beta V segments was about 87% or about 30% in an earlier analysis.

Every donor was a healthy person donating bone marrow. Vbeta (60) and Jbeta (13) primers were used in the PCR. Profiled with immunoSEQ multiplex PCR; TCRdb holds only in-frame clones, not every one. The top ten clones hold 2.5% to 3% of a sample with roughly 140,000 clones, around 73% of them seen once. This clone was detected once. Its cognate antigen is unknown. The TCR sequence derives from a female donor in good health and CMV-seronegative. Sequenced: PBMCs. The V call is TRBV27, the J call TRBJ1-5; a weak D match, TRBD1 (5 bases). Here the CDR3 DNA reads TGTGCCAGCAGTCACACGACAGCTCTAAATCAGCCCCAGCATTTT. This encodes CASSHTTALNQPQHF.